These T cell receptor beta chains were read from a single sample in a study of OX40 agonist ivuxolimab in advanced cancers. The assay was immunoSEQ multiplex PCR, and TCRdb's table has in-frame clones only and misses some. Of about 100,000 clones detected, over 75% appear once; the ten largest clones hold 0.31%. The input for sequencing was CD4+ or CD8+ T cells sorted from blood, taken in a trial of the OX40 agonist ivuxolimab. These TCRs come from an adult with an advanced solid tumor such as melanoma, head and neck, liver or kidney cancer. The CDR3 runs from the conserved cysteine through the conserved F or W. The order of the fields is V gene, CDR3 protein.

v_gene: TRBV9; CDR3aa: CASSVVDSPRFEYNEQFF
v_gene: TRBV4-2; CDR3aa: CASSLSSDSSYEQYF
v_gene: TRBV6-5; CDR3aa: CASSSGQGVGYGYTF
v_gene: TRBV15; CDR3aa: CATSGDRAHEQYF
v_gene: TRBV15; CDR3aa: CATSQGPNTEAFF
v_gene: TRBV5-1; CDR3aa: CASSLGDRAYNEQFF
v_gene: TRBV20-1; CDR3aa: CSARVTDTQYF
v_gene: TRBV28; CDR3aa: CASSPLNYGYTF
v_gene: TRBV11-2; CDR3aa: CASSLGRGDTQYF
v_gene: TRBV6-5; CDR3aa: CASSSGAIYEQYF
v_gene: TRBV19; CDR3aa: CASSTQGLAFDTQYF
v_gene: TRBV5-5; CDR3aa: CASSLGDGFRYGYTF
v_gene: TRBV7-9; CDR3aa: CASSPGQGGAFF
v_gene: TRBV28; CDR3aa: CASSSGSTDTQYF
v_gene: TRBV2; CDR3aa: CASRGQGITTTEAFF
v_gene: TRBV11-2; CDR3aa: CASKSFDRKNTEAFF
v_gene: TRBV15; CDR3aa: CATSRDNVGGRETQYF
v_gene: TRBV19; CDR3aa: CASNRDIASTDTQYF
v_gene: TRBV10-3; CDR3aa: CAVQQGNNQPQHF
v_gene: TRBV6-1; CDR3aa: CASRAPGQGAYEQYF
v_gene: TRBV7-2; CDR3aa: CASSLSPDLFEQYF
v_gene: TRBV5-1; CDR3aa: CASSPLGQPPTEQYF
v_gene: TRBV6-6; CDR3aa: CASFLVGNTEAFF
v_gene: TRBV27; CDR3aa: CASSLNSGRYNEQFF
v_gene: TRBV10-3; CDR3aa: CAISAEGTFQETQYF
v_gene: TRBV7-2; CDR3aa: CASSLVQRVTDTQYF
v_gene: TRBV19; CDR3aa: CASTPGLAGGNEQFF
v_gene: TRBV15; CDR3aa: CATSRGFGTAQETQYF
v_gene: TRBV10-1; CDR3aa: CASSETRDGNQPQHF
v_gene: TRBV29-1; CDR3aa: CSVERGDTEAFF
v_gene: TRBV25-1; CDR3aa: CASSEGGLRRPYEQYF
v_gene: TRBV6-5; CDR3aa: CASSYETGRRAFF
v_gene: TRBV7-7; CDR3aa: CASSLGTGGPGGTQYF
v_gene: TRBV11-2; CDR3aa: CASSLEVGSGQHF
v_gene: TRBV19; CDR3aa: CASSIGVGSGSSSYEQYF
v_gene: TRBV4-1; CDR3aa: CASSQESPGVEQYF
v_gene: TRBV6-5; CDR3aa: CASSSAPRVGNTIYF
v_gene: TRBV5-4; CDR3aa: CASSLGTQETQYF
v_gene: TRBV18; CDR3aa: CASSPLGAPYNEQFF
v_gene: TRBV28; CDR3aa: CASSFVQGRGYTF
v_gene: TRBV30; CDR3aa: CAWRGYPGNTIYF
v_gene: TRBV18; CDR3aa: CASSPTTSQRGHTEAFF
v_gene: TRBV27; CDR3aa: CATQGRGRSGYTF
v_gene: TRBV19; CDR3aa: CASSSGTMGGYEQYF
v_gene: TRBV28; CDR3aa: CASRRTGREQYF
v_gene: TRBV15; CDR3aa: CATSRGASGRRSTDTQYF
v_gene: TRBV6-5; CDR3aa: CASNSNTEAFF
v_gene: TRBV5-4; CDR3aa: CASSLVRAGTDTQYF
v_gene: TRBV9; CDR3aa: CASSAGTERRMNTEAFF
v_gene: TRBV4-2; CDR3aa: CASSPTLGTSGRTDTQYF
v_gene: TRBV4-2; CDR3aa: CASSQEVAGGNTGELFF
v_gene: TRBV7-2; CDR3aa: CASSLAPGGSSYEQYF
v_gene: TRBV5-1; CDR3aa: CASSRGGQGAETQYF
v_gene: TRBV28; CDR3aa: CASSAILGDTTRGIEAFF
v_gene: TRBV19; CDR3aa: CASIARGGTGELFF